Sequencing of this T cell receptor (beta chain) was carried out in a study of cytomegalovirus exposure and HLA in healthy donors. Notes on the study in general: Immune exposure information comprised only CMV serostatus. Indistinguishability led to the exclusion of some V segments, TRBV6-2 and TRBV6-3 included. Analyzed later, most CMV-associated TCR beta chains appeared HLA-restricted. Investigators reported over 150 TCR beta chains as tied to cytomegalovirus.

Notes on this clone: The antigen remains unidentified.

The PCR used 60 Vbeta and 13 Jbeta primers. TCRdb keeps only in-frame clones here, not all; method: immunoSEQ multiplex PCR. This sample carries 77,000 or so clones, about 80% of them seen once, and the ten largest clones take roughly 7.1%. CDR1 MDHEN and CDR2 SYDVKM come from the germline V gene. J lost 4 bases, V lost 3 bases, and 2 bases had no gene match. The CDR3 has 14 amino acids. V usage is TRBV28 and J usage is TRBJ2-2; TRBD2 aligns across 7 bases. The clonotype originates from a woman in her 40s in good health and CMV-seronegative. Material: PBMCs. For the CDR3, the DNA is TGTGCCAGCAGTTTGGGAGGGCCCACCGGGGAGCTGTTTTTT. This codes for CASSLGGPTGELFF.